This T cell receptor beta chain comes out of a study of blood T cell repertoires in COVID-19. For the study at large: Both acute and convalescent COVID-19 samples were obtained from the United States, Italy and Spain. In each case, the material was cDNA or gDNA derived from T cells, B-cell-depleted T cells, or PBMCs.

Per the authors' pipeline: The authors estimated nucleated cell counts from reference gene primer amplification. Profiling relied on immunoSEQ multiplex PCR, and the TCRdb table lists in-frame clones only, not all of them. The V and J calls and clone size are taken from that table; D and trimming were inferred from the DNA. The table shows fewer than 250,000 clones, with roughly 87% occurring only once. Recruits, aged roughly 18 to 95 years, lived in some 25 US areas. The ends lost 6 bases at V and 6 bases at J; junction bases unmatched: 19. The CDR3 is 17 residues long. Germline V gene lookup returns CDR1 SEHNR and CDR2 FQNEAQ (reference sequence). This clone was counted between two and nine times.

The sequencing input was PBMCs or T cells enriched from blood (not recorded which). The chain uses TRBV7-9 and TRBJ1-2; 7 nucleotides agree with TRBD1. The TCR was taken from a woman aged 30 to 39 with acute COVID-19. CDR3: CASREIYDPGTDNGYTF. CDR3 nucleotide sequence: TGTGCCAGCAGGGAGATTTACGACCCCGGGACAGATAATGGCTACACCTTC. Filled out from reference TRBV7-9 and TRBJ1-2, the complete variable domain reads DTGVSQNPRHKITKRGQNVTFRCDPISEHNRLYWYRQTLGQGPEFLTYFQNEAQLEKSRLLSDRFSAERPKGSFSTLEIQRTEQGDSAMYLCASREIYDPGTDNGYTFGSGTRLTVV.